What follows are 20 T cell receptor beta chains derived from one specimen sequenced in a study of cytomegalovirus exposure and HLA in healthy donors. The PCR had 60 Vbeta and 13 Jbeta primers. Profiled with immunoSEQ multiplex PCR; TCRdb holds only in-frame clones, not every one. The table shows about 250,000 clones, with just over 70% occurring only once. The sample comprised PBMCs. Source of these receptors: a female donor in good health and CMV-seronegative.

The rearrangement uses TRBV7-8 and TRBJ1-1, with D perhaps matching TRBD1 (6 bases). This CDR3 is built from 15 residues. Trimming pared 3 bases from V and 4 bases from J, leaving 15 bases between. Germline V lookup: CDR1 SGHVS, CDR2 FQNEAQ. CDR3 nucleotides: TGTGCCAGCAGCTTTCTCGTTACAGGGAGCACTGAAGCTTTCTTT. It is translated as CASSFLVTGSTEAFF.

The V gene is TRBV5-6, the J gene TRBJ2-1; D gene uncertain. V was pared by 2 bases and J by 6 bases, with 9 bases between. The germline V gene encodes CDR1 SGHDT and CDR2 YYEEEE. CDR3 size: 13 residues. The CDR3 here is CASSLSIGNEQFF. In DNA form, the CDR3 reads TGTGCCAGCAGCTTATCTATCGGCAATGAGCAGTTCTTC.

The V call is TRBV5-4, the J call TRBJ2-7; TRBD2 matches 10 bases. V was clipped by 0 bases and J by 7 bases; unmatched bases: 10. CDR3 length equals 16 residues. Looked up from germline, CDR1 is SGHNT and CDR2 is YYREEE (reference sequence). CDR3 nucleotides: TGTGCCAGCAGCTTGGGCGGTCTAGCGGGAGTCGGAGAGCAGTACTTC. Translated: CASSLGGLAGVGEQYF.

The chain combines TRBV5-1 with TRBJ1-2, with D perhaps TRBD1 (6 bases). The germline gives CDR1 SGHRS, CDR2 YFSETQ. V was trimmed by 0 bases and J by 8 bases, leaving 17 bases between them. The CDR3 spans 15 residues. DNA for the CDR3: TGCGCCAGCAGCTTGGCGCGCCAGGGGATGTACGGCTACACCTTC. It is translated as CASSLARQGMYGYTF.

V is TRBV10-3 and J is TRBJ2-7; 12 nucleotides agree with TRBD2. Trimming cost V 4 bases and J 9 bases; bases outside gene matches: 7. The CDR3 has 14 residues. Per the germline V gene, CDR1 is ENHRY and CDR2 is SYGVKD. The CDR3 sequence: CAISGTSGAPRQYF. The CDR3 DNA is TGTGCCATCAGTGGGACTAGCGGGGCCCCACGGCAGTACTTC.

This clone was seen only a few times. The junction and the germline gene differ at one end; a read error may be behind it. This chain joins TRBV10-3 and TRBJ2-5, with 9 bases aligning to TRBD1. The DNA matches TRBJ2-7 better at its end, which makes the J call doubtful. Germline V gene sequence: CDR1 ENHRY, CDR2 SYGVKD. This CDR3 comprises 14 residues. DNA of the CDR3: TGTGCCATCACTGAGACAGGGGGGTTCTACGAGCAGTACTTC. Translated: CAITETGGFYEQYF.

A single count supports this clone. The rearrangement links TRBV6-5 to TRBJ2-1, with D perhaps TRBD2 (6 bases). The CDR3 consists of 16 residues. Trimming stripped 1 base from V and 2 bases from J, with 12 bases between. Germline values: CDR1 MNHEY, CDR2 SVGAGI. The CDR3 region is CASSYFTSWAYNEQFF. In DNA form, the CDR3 reads TGTGCCAGCAGTTACTTCACTAGCTGGGCCTACAATGAGCAGTTCTTC.

The rearrangement joins TRBV15 to TRBJ2-6; D is ambiguous. The germline CDR1 and CDR2 sequences are LNHNV and YYDKDF (reference sequence). Trimming pared 1 base from V and 0 bases from J, leaving 10 bases between. This CDR3 is 17 amino acids long. CDR3 sequence (DNA): TGTGCCACCAGCAGAGCCGAACGGTACTCTGGGGCCAACGTCCTGACTTTC. Amino acid sequence: CATSRAERYSGANVLTF.

This clone appeared a single time. The chain links TRBV5-1 to TRBJ1-2, with D maybe TRBD1 (5 bases). CDR3 length equals 12 residues. From germline, CDR1 is SGHRS and CDR2 YFSETQ. V was clipped by 4 bases and J by 5 bases, with 9 bases between them. The CDR3 DNA reads as TGCGCCAGCAGCCCGGACACTTATGGCTACACCTTC. It specifies CASSPDTYGYTF. Based on the CDR3 plus reference TRBV5-1 and TRBJ1-2, the full variable domain is KAGVTQTPRYLIKTRGQQVTLSCSPISGHRSVSWYQQTPGQGLQFLFEYFSETQRNKGNFPGRFSGRQFSNSRSEMNVSTLELGDSALYLCASSPDTYGYTFGSGTRLTVV.

In its sample, this clone was seen once. The chain couples TRBV11-3 to TRBJ1-1; D unclear. This CDR3 comprises 12 residues. Deletions cut 0 bases from V and 4 bases from J, with 3 bases between. Germline CDR1 reads SGHNT; CDR2 reads YENEEA. Here the CDR3 DNA reads TGTGCCAGCAGCTTAGATAGCACTGAAGCTTTCTTT. Its protein is CASSLDSTEAFF.

This clone showed up just once. The chain combines TRBV5-8 with TRBJ2-7; 8 bases fit TRBD1. The germline V gene encodes CDR1 SGHTS and CDR2 YDEGEE. The CDR3 is made up of 15 amino acids. Germline trimming cut 0 bases from V and 2 bases from J; bases unmatched to any gene: 4. The CDR3 spells CASSLARDRPYEQYF. DNA for the CDR3: TGTGCCAGCAGCTTGGCCCGGGACAGGCCCTACGAGCAGTACTTC. Filled out from reference TRBV5-8 and TRBJ2-7, the complete variable domain reads EAGVTQSPTHLIKTRGQQATLRCSPISGHTSVYWYQQALGLGLQFLLWYDEGEERNRGNFPPRFSGRQFPNYSSELNVNALELEDSALYLCASSLARDRPYEQYFGPGTRLTVT.

Comments on this clone: The same CDR3 can be traced to other DNA sequences in this sample. The chain combines TRBV11-2 with TRBJ1-1, with no clear D. The germline V and J ends were trimmed by 2 bases and 1 base, with 5 bases remaining between them. The CDR3 covers 13 residues. CDR1 is SGHAT and CDR2 is FQNNGV in the germline V gene. CDR3 nucleotides: TGTGCCAGCAGCTTATCGCGGAACACTGAAGCTTTCTTT. This sequence encodes CASSLSRNTEAFF.

CDR3 protein: CASSYTGTAFF. The CDR3 DNA sequence: TGTGCCAGCAGCTATACAGGGACGGCTTTCTTT. The chain couples TRBV11-3 to TRBJ1-1, with a possible D match to TRBD1 (6 bases). Trimming took 4 bases from V and 11 from J, leaving 11 bases between them. This CDR3 is 11 amino acids long. From germline, CDR1 is SGHNT and CDR2 YENEEA.

In this sample, this clone turned up a few times. V and J are TRBV28 and TRBJ1-5; tentatively, D is TRBD1 (6 bases). The CDR3 covers 16 residues. Germline V gene lookup returns CDR1 MDHEN and CDR2 SYDVKM. V was cut by 6 bases and J by 1 base, with 16 bases left in between. In DNA, the CDR3 is TGTGCCAGCAGGGGGGGGGCGGTGAAGAGCAATCAGCCCCAGCATTTT. This sequence encodes CASRGGAVKSNQPQHF.

The genes are TRBV5-1 and TRBJ2-1; 9 bases are a match to TRBD2. The length of the CDR3 is 16 residues. Germline V lookup: CDR1 SGHRS, CDR2 YFSETQ. Losses at the gene ends were 0 bases for V and 8 bases for J; bases not matched to a gene: 9. The CDR3 sequence: CASSLESAGGPHEQFF. In DNA form, the CDR3 reads TGCGCCAGCAGCTTGGAATCCGCGGGAGGGCCCCATGAGCAGTTCTTC.

CDR3 in amino acids: CAVEPGQGSEQYF. DNA of the CDR3: TGTGCCGTGGAACCGGGACAGGGGTCCGAGCAGTACTTC. The chain employs TRBV28 and TRBJ2-7, with 10 nucleotides matching TRBD1. The CDR3 loop spans 13 amino acids. Germline V gene sequence: CDR1 MDHEN, CDR2 SYDVKM. The trim removed 11 bases at V and 6 bases at J, leaving 10 bases unmatched.

This clone came up once. V usage is TRBV11-2 and J usage is TRBJ2-1; 10 nucleotides line up with TRBD1. The CDR3 sequence is 15 residues long. In germline, CDR1 is SGHAT, CDR2 FQNNGV. Germline trimming cut 5 bases from V and 5 bases from J; bases unmatched to any gene: 6. In DNA form, the CDR3 reads TGTGCCAGCAGCCTCCTGGGACAGGGGAACAATGAGCAGTTCTTC. Translated, it gives CASSLLGQGNNEQFF. The full variable domain, with the rest looked up from reference TRBV11-2 and TRBJ2-1, is EAGVAQSPRYKIIEKRQSVAFWCNPISGHATLYWYQQILGQGPKLLIQFQNNGVVDDSQLPKDRFSAERLKGVDSTLKIQPAKLEDSAVYLCASSLLGQGNNEQFFGPGTRLTVL.

The rearrangement joins TRBV11-3 to TRBJ1-2, with D perhaps TRBD1 (5 bases). V gave up 7 bases and J gave up 6 bases, with 12 bases separating them. Germline V gene sequence: CDR1 SGHNT, CDR2 YENEEA. The CDR3 has 12 amino acids. The CDR3 nucleotides read TGTGCCAGCACTCTCGGGGGTGATGGCTACACCTTC. Translating gives CASTLGGDGYTF.

The V and J genes are TRBV12-5 and TRBJ2-2; weak D call: TRBD2 (5 bases). Trimming removed 3 bases at V and 7 bases at J, with 15 bases between. The V gene's germline CDR1 is LGHNT and CDR2 FRNRAP. The CDR3 consists of 15 residues. CDR3 residues: CASGFEAGGSGELFF. CDR3 nucleotide sequence: TGTGCTAGTGGTTTCGAGGCGGGTGGGAGCGGGGAGCTGTTTTTT.

This chain joins TRBV4-1 and TRBJ2-7; D ambiguous. The CDR3 runs to 14 residues. Trimming removed 1 base from V and 6 bases from J, with 13 bases in between. Per the germline V gene, CDR1 is MGHRA and CDR2 is YSYEKL. CDR3 nucleotide sequence: TGCGCCAGCAGCCAAGTCTCTAGGTTTGGCGAGCAGTACTTC. This gives the protein CASSQVSRFGEQYF.